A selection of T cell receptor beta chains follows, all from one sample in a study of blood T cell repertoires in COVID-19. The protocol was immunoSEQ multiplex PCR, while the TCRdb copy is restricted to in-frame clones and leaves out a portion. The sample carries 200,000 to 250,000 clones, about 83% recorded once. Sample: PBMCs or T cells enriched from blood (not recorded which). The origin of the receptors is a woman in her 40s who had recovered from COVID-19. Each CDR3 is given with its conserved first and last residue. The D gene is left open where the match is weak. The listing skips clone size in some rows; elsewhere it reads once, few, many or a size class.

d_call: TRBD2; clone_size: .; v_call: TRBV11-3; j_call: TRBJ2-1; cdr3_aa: CASSEGLAGGPRNEQFF; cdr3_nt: TGTGCCAGCAGCGAGGGACTAGCGGGAGGGCCCAGAAATGAGCAGTTCTTC
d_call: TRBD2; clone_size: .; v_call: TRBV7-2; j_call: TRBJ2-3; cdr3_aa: CASSLVGGPRTSVSDTQYF; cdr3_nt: TGTGCCAGCAGCTTAGTCGGGGGGCCGCGGACTAGCGTGTCAGATACGCAGTATTTT
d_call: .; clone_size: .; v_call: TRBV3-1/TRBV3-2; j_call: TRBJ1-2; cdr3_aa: CASSPGHGLRYGYTF; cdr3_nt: TGTGCCAGCAGCCCAGGACATGGGTTACGCTATGGCTACACCTTC
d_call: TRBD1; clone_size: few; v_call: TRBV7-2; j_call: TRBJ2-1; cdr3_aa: CASSSTQGNEQFF; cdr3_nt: TGTGCCAGCAGCTCAACACAGGGGAATGAGCAGTTCTTC
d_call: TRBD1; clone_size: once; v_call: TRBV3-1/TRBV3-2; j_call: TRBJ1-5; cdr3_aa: CASSQRQGAVDQPQHF; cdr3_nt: TGTGCCAGCAGCCAAAGGCAGGGGGCCGTCGATCAGCCCCAGCATTTT
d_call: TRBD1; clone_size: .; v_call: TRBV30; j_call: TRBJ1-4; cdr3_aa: CAWRQGVDEKLFF; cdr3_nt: TGTGCCTGGAGGCAGGGGGTTGATGAAAAACTGTTTTTT
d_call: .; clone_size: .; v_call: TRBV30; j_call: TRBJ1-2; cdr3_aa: CAWLTGGDYGYTF; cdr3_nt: TGTGCCTGGTTAACTGGGGGGGACTATGGCTACACCTTC
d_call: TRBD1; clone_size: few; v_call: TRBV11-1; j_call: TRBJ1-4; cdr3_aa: CASSPAGGAKEKLFF; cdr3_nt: TGTGCCAGCAGCCCTGCAGGGGGCGCGAAGGAAAAACTGTTTTTT
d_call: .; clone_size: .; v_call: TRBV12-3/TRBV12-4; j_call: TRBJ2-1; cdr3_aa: CASSFGLWNEQFF; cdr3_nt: TGTGCCAGCAGTTTCGGTTTGTGGAATGAGCAGTTCTTC
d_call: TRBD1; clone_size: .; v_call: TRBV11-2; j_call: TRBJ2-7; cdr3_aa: CASSLEQGTSYEQYF; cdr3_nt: TGTGCCAGCAGCTTGGAACAGGGGACCTCCTACGAGCAGTACTTC
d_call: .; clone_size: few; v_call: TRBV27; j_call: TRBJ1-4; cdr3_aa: CASSLWGGDEKLFF; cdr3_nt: TGTGCCAGCAGTTTATGGGGCGGGGACGAAAAACTGTTTTTT
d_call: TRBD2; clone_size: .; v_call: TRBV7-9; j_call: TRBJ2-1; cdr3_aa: CASSLGLAGNPQFF; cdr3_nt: TGTGCCAGCAGCTTGGGACTAGCGGGGAATCCACAGTTCTTC
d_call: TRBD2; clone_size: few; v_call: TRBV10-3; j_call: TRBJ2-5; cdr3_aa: CAISESLAEETQYF; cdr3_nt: TGTGCCATCAGTGAATCACTAGCGGAGGAGACCCAGTACTTC
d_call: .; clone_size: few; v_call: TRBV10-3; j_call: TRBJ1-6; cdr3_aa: CATGTGSSYNSPLHF; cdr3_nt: TGTGCCACTGGCACAGGGAGCTCCTATAATTCACCCCTCCACTTT
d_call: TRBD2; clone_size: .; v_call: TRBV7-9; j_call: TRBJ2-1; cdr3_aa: CASSQGTSGANEQFF; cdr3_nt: TGTGCCAGCAGCCAGGGGACTAGCGGAGCCAATGAGCAGTTCTTC